Below, 31 T cell receptor beta chains from the same sample are listed, as sequenced in a study of shared clonotypes between healthy human individuals. Positive CCR7 selection of CD45RO-negative cells yielded the naive CD8 cells, and terminally differentiated effector memory CD45RA+ cells were excluded. The protocol was immunoSEQ multiplex PCR, while the TCRdb copy is restricted to in-frame clones and leaves out a portion. This sample has fewer than 1 million clones, with around 96% found just once. The specimen was naive CD8+ T cells sorted from blood. These receptors originate from a man under 40 in good health.

This chain joins TRBV4-1 and TRBJ2-3, with 14 bases aligning to TRBD2. The V gene end was trimmed by 1 base and the J gene end by 9 bases; junction bases not matched to a gene: 6. The germline CDR1 and CDR2 sequences are MGHRA and YSYEKL. The CDR3 covers 16 residues. The CDR3 reads CASSQGLAGGPGTQYF. The CDR3 coding sequence is TGCGCCAGCAGCCAAGGACTAGCGGGAGGGCCAGGCACGCAGTATTTT.

The chain recombines TRBV29-1 with TRBJ2-1; the match to TRBD1 covers 7 bases. Unmatched junction bases numbered 11, after V lost 4 bases and J lost 8 bases. The germline gives CDR1 SQVTM, CDR2 ANQGSEA. The CDR3 extends over 14 amino acids. The CDR3, as DNA: TGCAGCGTTGTTTGGGACAGCCTTTTCCATGAGCAGTTCTTC. Protein sequence: CSVVWDSLFHEQFF.

This clone was recorded only once. The chain uses TRBV5-5 and TRBJ1-2; D call uncertain. V was trimmed by 0 bases and J by 0 bases, leaving 15 bases between them. This CDR3 comprises 17 residues. CDR1 SGHKS and CDR2 YYEKEE come from the germline V gene (reference sequence). The CDR3 coding sequence is TGTGCCAGCAGCTTGGGAATCGTGGCAGCCACTAACTATGGCTACACCTTC. Its protein is CASSLGIVAATNYGYTF.

The rearrangement uses TRBV27 and TRBJ1-5; D is ambiguous. The V end was cut by 5 bases, the J end by 9 bases, with 11 bases between. The CDR3 contains 12 residues. Germline lookup yields CDR1 MNHEY and CDR2 SMNVEV (reference sequence). CDR3 residues: CASSIPRGPQHF. In DNA, the CDR3 is TGTGCCAGCAGTATACCCCGTGGGCCCCAGCATTTT.

This chain uses TRBV7-9 with TRBJ1-1, with D possibly being TRBD1 (6 bases). The germline gives CDR1 SEHNR, CDR2 FQNEAQ (reference sequence). The CDR3 loop spans 14 amino acids. Trimming stripped 1 base from V and 4 bases from J, with 10 bases between. Here the CDR3 DNA reads TGTGCCAGCAGCTTAGACAGGGTGTTCACTGAAGCTTTCTTT. Translating gives CASSLDRVFTEAFF.

The chain combines TRBV29-1 with TRBJ2-3; D possibly corresponds to TRBD2 (7 bases). V was cut by 3 bases and J by 2 bases, with 18 bases left in between. Germline assignment: CDR1 SQVTM and CDR2 ANQGSEA. The CDR3 sequence is 16 residues long. CDR3 region: CSVDGGGEDPTDTQYF. The CDR3 region has the DNA TGCAGCGTTGATGGCGGGGGCGAAGATCCCACAGATACGCAGTATTTT.

The rearrangement links TRBV10-1 to TRBJ2-1; D is unresolved. This CDR3 is built from 13 residues. The V gene lost 5 bases and the J gene lost 8 bases, with 13 bases spanning the gap. CDR1 and CDR2 from the germline V gene are WNHNN and SYGVQD (reference sequence). CDR3 in amino acids: CASSTSSTHEQFF. The CDR3 region has the DNA TGCGCCAGCAGTACATCGAGTACCCATGAGCAGTTCTTC.

As to this clone: Other DNA variants within this sample encode the same CDR3. The chain is built from TRBV5-1 and TRBJ2-7, with 8 nucleotides matching TRBD2. The CDR3 is made up of 15 amino acids. Trimming removed 2 bases from V and 4 bases from J; junction bases left unmatched: 8. Germline lookup yields CDR1 SGHRS and CDR2 YFSETQ. CDR3 sequence reads: CASSLLSGSGYEQYF. As DNA, the CDR3 is TGCGCCAGCAGCTTACTCAGCGGGAGCGGGTACGAGCAGTACTTC.

J is TRBJ2-3 and V is TRBV5-1; D gene ambiguous. The CDR3 is made up of 13 amino acids. Germline assignment: CDR1 SGHRS and CDR2 YFSETQ. Trimming removed 2 bases from V and 5 bases from J, with 9 bases in between. The CDR3 bases are TGCGCCAGCAGCTTTAGCCGGGTAGATACGCAGTATTTT. This translates into CASSFSRVDTQYF. Using reference TRBV5-1 and TRBJ2-3 for the parts outside the CDR3, the full variable domain is KAGVTQTPRYLIKTRGQQVTLSCSPISGHRSVSWYQQTPGQGLQFLFEYFSETQRNKGNFPGRFSGRQFSNSRSEMNVSTLELGDSALYLCASSFSRVDTQYFGPGTRLTVL.

The V call is TRBV9, the J call TRBJ2-7; D is perhaps TRBD2 (6 bases). CDR3 length: 12 residues. Trimming pared 0 bases from V and 11 bases from J, leaving 12 bases between. Looked up from germline, CDR1 is SGDLS and CDR2 is YYNGEE. The CDR3 here is CASSVGRGVKYF. CDR3 coding DNA: TGTGCCAGCAGCGTAGGGAGGGGAGTAAAGTACTTC.

As regards this clone: This specimen includes other DNA sequences encoding the same CDR3. This chain uses TRBV7-9 with TRBJ2-7; weak D call: TRBD1 (6 bases). The ends were cut back, 4 bases at V and 4 bases at J, with 11 bases in the middle. The CDR3 extends over 13 amino acids. Germline V gene sequence: CDR1 SEHNR, CDR2 FQNEAQ (reference sequence). The CDR3 DNA is TGTGCCAGCAGCTCAGGACAGAATTACGAGCAGTACTTC. Protein: CASSSGQNYEQYF.

The chain is built from TRBV10-3 and TRBJ1-2; tentatively, D is TRBD1 (5 bases). Per germline, CDR1 ENHRY and CDR2 SYGVKD. This CDR3 comprises 15 residues. With 3 bases removed from V and 1 base from J, the gap between germline ends came to 12 bases. The CDR3 here is CAISDHTTDNYGYTF. For the CDR3, the DNA is TGTGCCATCAGTGACCATACGACAGATAACTATGGCTACACCTTC.

This chain joins TRBV29-1 and TRBJ2-7, with D possibly matching TRBD1 (6 bases). CDR1 is SQVTM and CDR2 is ANQGSEA in the germline V gene. The CDR3 has 13 residues. V was trimmed by 0 bases and J by 4 bases, leaving 10 bases between them. CDR3 loop: CSVEEDTGYEQYF. CDR3 nucleotides: TGCAGCGTTGAAGAGGATACAGGGTACGAGCAGTACTTC.

The chain links TRBV9 to TRBJ1-3; a weak D match, TRBD1 (5 bases). The V gene lost 4 bases and the J gene lost 3 bases, with 5 bases spanning the gap. Germline V gene lookup returns CDR1 SGDLS and CDR2 YYNGEE. The CDR3 spans 12 residues. The CDR3 region is CASSQGGNTIYF. The CDR3 coding sequence is TGTGCCAGCAGCCAGGGTGGAAACACCATATATTTT.

The chain recombines TRBV7-3 with TRBJ2-1; D is unclear. The CDR3 has 15 amino acids. Germline V gives CDR1 SGHTA, CDR2 FQGTGA. V was cut by 5 bases and J by 0 bases, with 11 bases left in between. The CDR3 loop is CASSTTPRSYNEQFF. The CDR3 DNA reads TGTGCCAGCAGCACGACGCCGCGCTCCTACAATGAGCAGTTCTTC.

The chain is built from TRBV27 and TRBJ2-3; the D call may be TRBD1 or TRBD2 (5 bases each). The germline V gene encodes CDR1 MNHEY and CDR2 SMNVEV (reference sequence). V lost 7 bases and J lost 2, with 13 bases in between. The CDR3 covers 14 residues. CDR3 sequence: CASKDGDHTDTQYF. The CDR3, as DNA: TGTGCCAGCAAGGACGGGGACCACACAGATACGCAGTATTTT.

The chain is built from TRBV18 and TRBJ2-1; 14 nucleotides line up with TRBD2. Germline CDR1 KGHSH, CDR2 LQKENI. J was trimmed by 8 bases and V by 4 bases; bases with no gene match: 4. The CDR3 spans 15 residues. The CDR3 DNA reads as TGTGCCAGCTCACGACTAGCGGGAGGGCTTGATGAGCAGTTCTTC. It specifies CASSRLAGGLDEQFF.

J is TRBJ2-7 and V is TRBV28; D perhaps matches TRBD1 (6 bases). CDR1 and CDR2 (germline): MDHEN, SYDVKM. Between the trimmed V and J ends, which lost 4 bases and 5 bases, there was a span of 12 bases. There are 13 residues in the CDR3. The CDR3 is CASSSFRGNEQYF. CDR3 nucleotides: TGTGCCAGCAGTTCCTTCAGGGGCAACGAGCAGTACTTC. Combining the CDR3 with reference TRBV28 and TRBJ2-7 gives the whole variable domain DVKVTQSSRYLVKRTGEKVFLECVQDMDHENMFWYRQDPGLGLRLIYFSYDVKMKEKGDIPEGYSVSREKKERFSLILESASTNQTSMYLCASSSFRGNEQYFGPGTRLTVT.

The rearrangement uses TRBV27 and TRBJ1-1, with D possibly TRBD1 on 6 matching bases. Trimming stripped 6 bases from V and 7 bases from J, with 18 bases between. CDR1 and CDR2 (germline): MNHEY, SMNVEV (reference sequence). The length of the CDR3 is 14 residues. The CDR3 loop is CASRPSGGADEAFF. Written as DNA, the CDR3 is TGTGCCAGCAGGCCCTCGGGGGGCGCGGATGAAGCTTTCTTT.

This chain uses TRBV29-1 with TRBJ1-1, with D hard to call. Trimming pared 4 bases from V and 0 bases from J, leaving 9 bases between. Germline-derived CDR1 and CDR2 are SQVTM and ANQGSEA. The CDR3 spans 13 residues. The CDR3 sequence: CSVAADLNTEAFF. In DNA form, the CDR3 reads TGCAGCGTTGCGGCAGACCTGAACACTGAAGCTTTCTTT.

The rearrangement uses TRBV16 and TRBJ2-3, with D hard to call. Trimming cost V 3 bases and J 2 bases, with 3 bases left between them. This CDR3 region has 12 residues. The germline gives CDR1 KGHSY, CDR2 FQNENV. CDR3 DNA: TGTGCCAGCAGCCACAACACAGATACGCAGTATTTT. Protein: CASSHNTDTQYF.

This chain uses TRBV27 with TRBJ2-7; D might be TRBD1 (6 bases). V lost 6 bases and J 6 bases, leaving 9 bases between the germline ends. The V gene's germline CDR1 is MNHEY and CDR2 SMNVEV (reference sequence). This CDR3 is built from 11 residues. The DNA for the CDR3 is TGTGCCAGCAGCCCAGGGGCCGAGCAGTACTTC. This translates into CASSPGAEQYF.

This chain connects TRBV29-1 to TRBJ1-1; D not certain. CDR1 and CDR2 from the germline V gene are SQVTM and ANQGSEA. The CDR3 is 12 residues long. Trimming took off 4 bases at V and 1 base at J, with 7 bases between the two ends. The CDR3 loop is CSVVAANTEAFF. Here the CDR3 DNA reads TGCAGCGTTGTGGCAGCGAACACTGAAGCTTTCTTT.

This sequence joins TRBV30 and TRBJ1-1; D is perhaps TRBD1 (6 bases). The V end was cut by 6 bases, the J end by 3 bases, with 14 bases between. Germline assignment: CDR1 GTSNPN and CDR2 SVGIG (reference sequence). This CDR3 has 13 amino acids. The CDR3 is CACLGAGDTEAFF. The CDR3 coding sequence is TGTGCCTGCTTAGGGGCAGGGGACACTGAAGCTTTCTTT.

CDR3 bases: TGCAGCGTGGCAGGGTGGCAGGGGGCTGTTATTAACACAGATACGCAGTATTTT. Translating it yields CSVAGWQGAVINTDTQYF. This chain joins TRBV29-1 and TRBJ2-3, with TRBD1 identical over 8 bases. Germline-derived CDR1 and CDR2 are SQVTM and ANQGSEA. Losses at the gene ends were 6 bases for V and 2 bases for J; bases not matched to a gene: 19. CDR3 length: 18 amino acids.

The V gene is TRBV5-4, the J gene TRBJ2-1, with 13 nucleotides matching TRBD2. Germline V gives CDR1 SGHNT, CDR2 YYREEE (reference sequence). CDR3 size: 17 residues. V trimming: 3 bases; J trimming: 7 bases; junction bases outside the gene matches: 10. The CDR3 nucleotides read TGTGCCAGCAGCTCGGGACTAGCGGGACTCAAAACGAATGAGCAGTTCTTC. It codes for CASSSGLAGLKTNEQFF.

This clone is a singleton in its sample. The chain is built from TRBV4-1 and TRBJ1-5; TRBD1 is a possible D gene (5 bases). V was cut by 0 bases and J by 7 bases, with 13 bases left in between. Germline lookup yields CDR1 MGHRA and CDR2 YSYEKL. This CDR3 is built from 15 residues. CDR3 region: CASSQELGVWQPQHF. DNA for the CDR3: TGCGCCAGCAGCCAAGAACTGGGGGTTTGGCAGCCCCAGCATTTT.

The rearrangement joins TRBV29-1 to TRBJ2-1; D may match TRBD1 or TRBD2 (5 bases each). Germline V gene sequence: CDR1 SQVTM, CDR2 ANQGSEA. CDR3 length: 14 residues. V shed 3 bases and J shed 3 bases, with 12 bases lying between them. The CDR3 nucleotides are TGCAGCGTTGAGGAGGACAAAAACTACAATGAGCAGTTCTTC. Translated: CSVEEDKNYNEQFF.

The V call is TRBV28, the J call TRBJ1-5, with unresolved D. The ends were cut back, 3 bases at V and 0 bases at J, with 12 bases in the middle. CDR1 and CDR2 (germline): MDHEN, SYDVKM. This CDR3 contains 16 residues. CDR3 sequence (DNA): TGTGCCAGCAGTTTTCGGGCACCTTATAGCAATCAGCCCCAGCATTTT. This gives the protein CASSFRAPYSNQPQHF.

The chain carries TRBV25-1 and TRBJ2-7, with 10 bases lining up with TRBD2. Germline-derived CDR1 and CDR2 are MGHDK and SYGVNS. Unmatched junction bases numbered 9, after V lost 4 bases and J lost 0 bases. This CDR3 region has 17 residues. CDR3 sequence (DNA): TGTGCCAGCAGTGTGGGGTTAGCGGGAGGCCCCTCCTACGAGCAGTACTTC. This gives the protein CASSVGLAGGPSYEQYF.

The chain has TRBV7-9 and TRBJ2-3, with 7 bases lining up with TRBD1. This CDR3 is 15 amino acids long. J gave up 0 bases and V 2 bases, and 2 bases lay outside the gene matches. Germline lookup yields CDR1 SEHNR and CDR2 FQNEAQ (reference sequence). CDR3 in DNA: TGTGCCAGCAGCTTAAGGGGACAGAGCACAGATACGCAGTATTTT. It specifies CASSLRGQSTDTQYF.